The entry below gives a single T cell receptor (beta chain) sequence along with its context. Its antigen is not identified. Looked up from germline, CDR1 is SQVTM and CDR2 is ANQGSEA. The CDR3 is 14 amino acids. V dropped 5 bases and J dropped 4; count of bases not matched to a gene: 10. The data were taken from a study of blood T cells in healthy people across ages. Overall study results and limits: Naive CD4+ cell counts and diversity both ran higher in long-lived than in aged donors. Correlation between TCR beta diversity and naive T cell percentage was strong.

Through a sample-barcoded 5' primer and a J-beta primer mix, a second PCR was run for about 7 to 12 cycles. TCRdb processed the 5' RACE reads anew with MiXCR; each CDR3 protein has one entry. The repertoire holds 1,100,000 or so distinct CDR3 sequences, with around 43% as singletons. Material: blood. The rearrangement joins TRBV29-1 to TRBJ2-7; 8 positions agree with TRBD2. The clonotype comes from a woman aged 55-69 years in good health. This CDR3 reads CSVSGVAGRYEQYF. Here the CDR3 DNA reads TGCAGCGTTAGCGGGGTAGCGGGGCGGTACGAGCAGTACTTC.